This T cell receptor beta chain was observed in a study of CD8 T cells in Susac syndrome. Germline CDR1 is MNHNS and CDR2 is SASEGT. V shed 5 bases and J shed 2 bases, with 7 bases lying between them. The CDR3 runs 13 residues. The authors carried out high-throughput sequencing of TCR beta. They applied it to CD8+ and CD4+ T cells obtained from blood. Negative magnetic isolation gave CD8+ and CD4+ cells; FACS enriched CD8+ TEMRA. Study-wide findings and caveats: Regarding the TCR sequencing and HLA analysis, the study admitted that a relatively small number of individuals were involved.

Random hexamers served to reverse transcribe about 0.5 to 1 ug RNA. Amplification of TCR beta CDR3 across 54 Vbeta and 13 Jbeta was performed with immunoSEQ multiplex PCR. TCRdb passed the immunoSEQ multiplex PCR reads through MiXCR, listing each CDR3 protein once. This table holds around 62,000 distinct CDR3 sequences, 85% to 95% found once. Turning to this clonotype: The antigen is undetermined.

Sample: CD8+ T cells from PBMCs. V usage is TRBV6-1 and J usage is TRBJ2-1; tentative D call: TRBD2 (6 bases). The origin of this receptor is a human donor in good health. The CDR3 sequence is CASSKRAYNEQFF. CDR3 nucleotides: TGTGCCAGCAGTAAGCGGGCCTACAATGAGCAGTTCTTC.